This T cell receptor beta chain stems from a study of response to subunit inactivated influenza vaccine. TCRdb itself ran the RT-PCR reads through MiXCR, one entry per CDR3 protein. The sample carries 500,000 or so distinct CDR3 sequences, about 15% recorded once. The CDR3 sequence is 14 residues long. About this clonotype: The antigen is unknown.

Findings and limits, study-wide: Seasonal influenza vaccination, on each occasion, was suggested by the authors to recruit few new T cells.

The receptor comes from a man aged 45 to 70 who received an inactivated influenza vaccine. The rearrangement joins TRBV21-1 to TRBJ2-3; the table assigns TRBD2, which was not confirmed against the DNA. TRBV21-1 is a documented pseudogene. The sequencing here drew on CD4+ T cells sorted from PBMCs, taken roughly 24 months after vaccination. The CDR3, as DNA: TGTGCCAGCTTCCGGGACTACCACACAGATACGCAGTATTTT. Protein: CASFRDYHTDTQYF.